This TCR beta chain appears in the sequencing data of a study of blood T cell repertoires in COVID-19. Across the study: Samples of COVID-19 (acute and convalescent) were obtained from the United States, Italy and Spain. From T cells, B-cell-depleted T cells, or PBMCs came the material, which was cDNA or gDNA.

Original handling: Estimated nucleated cell counts came from reference gene primer amplification. Only in-frame clones appear in the TCRdb table, and some are missing; sequencing was by immunoSEQ multiplex PCR. From that table come the V and J calls and clone size; the DNA was used to work out D and trimming. The repertoire has 100,000 or so clones, roughly nine tenths of them found once; the top ten carry 17%. Trimming removed 8 bases at V and 1 base at J, with 11 bases between. CDR3 length: 13 amino acids. Germline V gives CDR1 SNHLY, CDR2 FYNNEI. This clone was seen just once. The rearrangement uses TRBV2 and TRBJ1-1; no definite D call. The sequence was obtained from a man aged 45-65 years with acute or convalescent COVID-19. The sequencing sample was made of peripheral blood. The DNA for the CDR3 is TGTGCCAGCTTTGTACTACCGAACACTGAAGCTTTCTTT. It codes for CASFVLPNTEAFF.